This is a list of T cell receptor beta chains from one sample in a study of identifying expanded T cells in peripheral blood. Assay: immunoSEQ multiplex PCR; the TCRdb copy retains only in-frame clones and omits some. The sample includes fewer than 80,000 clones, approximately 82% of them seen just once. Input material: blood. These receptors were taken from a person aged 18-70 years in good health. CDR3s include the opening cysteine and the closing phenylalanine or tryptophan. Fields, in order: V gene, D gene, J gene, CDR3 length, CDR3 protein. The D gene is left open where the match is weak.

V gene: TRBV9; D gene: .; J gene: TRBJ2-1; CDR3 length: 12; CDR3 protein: CASSPYPAEQFF
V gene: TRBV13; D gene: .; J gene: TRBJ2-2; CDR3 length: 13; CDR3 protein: CASSLWSVGELFF
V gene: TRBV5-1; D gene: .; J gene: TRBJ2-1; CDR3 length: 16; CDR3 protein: CASSSPRLGGNNEQFF
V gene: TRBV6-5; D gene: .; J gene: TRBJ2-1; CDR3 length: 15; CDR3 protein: CASSPVSSSYNEQFF
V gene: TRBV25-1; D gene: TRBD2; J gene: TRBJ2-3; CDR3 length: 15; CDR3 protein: CASSLPSGGTDTQYF
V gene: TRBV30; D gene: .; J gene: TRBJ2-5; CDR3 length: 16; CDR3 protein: CAWSSSIRTYQETQYF
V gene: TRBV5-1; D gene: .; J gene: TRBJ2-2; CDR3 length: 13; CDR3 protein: CASSSQGTGELFF
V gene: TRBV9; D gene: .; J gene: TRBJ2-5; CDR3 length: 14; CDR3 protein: CASSVGLGAATQYF
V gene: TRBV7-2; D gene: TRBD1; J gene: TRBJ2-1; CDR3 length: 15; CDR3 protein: CASSHRRQGADEQFF
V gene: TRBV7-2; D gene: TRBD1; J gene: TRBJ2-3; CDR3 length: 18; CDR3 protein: CASSLKRTGQGARDTQYF
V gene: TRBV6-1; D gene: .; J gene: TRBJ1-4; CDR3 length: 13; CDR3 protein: CASHRATNEKLFF
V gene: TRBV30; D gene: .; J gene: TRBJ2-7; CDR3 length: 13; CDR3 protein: CAWSVGVSYEQYF
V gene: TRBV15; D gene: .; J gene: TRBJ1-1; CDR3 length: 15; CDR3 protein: CATSRDNTDRGEAFF
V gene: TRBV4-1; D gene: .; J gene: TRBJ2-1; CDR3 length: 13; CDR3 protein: CASSQTGGDEQFF
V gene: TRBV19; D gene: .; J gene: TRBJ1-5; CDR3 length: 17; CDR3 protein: CASRTRGQKYSNQPQHF
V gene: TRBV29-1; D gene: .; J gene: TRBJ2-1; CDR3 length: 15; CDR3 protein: CSVVGLVESYNEQFF
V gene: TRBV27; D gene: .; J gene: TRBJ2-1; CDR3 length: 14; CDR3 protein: CASSLWQGRKQQFF
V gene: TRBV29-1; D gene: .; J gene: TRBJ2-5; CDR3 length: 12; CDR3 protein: CSVYGPGETQYF
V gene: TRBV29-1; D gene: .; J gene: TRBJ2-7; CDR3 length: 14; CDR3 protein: CSVAEGRGPYEQYF
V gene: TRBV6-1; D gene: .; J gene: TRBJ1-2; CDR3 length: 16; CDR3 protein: CASSERGLDPIYGYTF
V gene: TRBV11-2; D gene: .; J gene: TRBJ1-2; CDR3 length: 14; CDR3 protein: CASSPIERGHGYTF
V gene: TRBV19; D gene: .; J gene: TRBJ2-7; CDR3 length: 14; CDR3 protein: CASSSRGSSYEQYF
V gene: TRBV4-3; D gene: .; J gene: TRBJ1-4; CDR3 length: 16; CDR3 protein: CASSQVFQGFREKLFF
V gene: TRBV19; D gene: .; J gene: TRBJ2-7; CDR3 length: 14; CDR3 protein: CASRENRARYEQYF
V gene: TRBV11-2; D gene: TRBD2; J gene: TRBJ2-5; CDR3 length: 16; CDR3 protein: CASSVNLAGGGETQYF
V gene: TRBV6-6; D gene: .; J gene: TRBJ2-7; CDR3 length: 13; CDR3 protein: CASSYSRLPEQYF
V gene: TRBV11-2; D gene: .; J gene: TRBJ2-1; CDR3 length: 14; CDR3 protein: CASSRARSYNEQFF
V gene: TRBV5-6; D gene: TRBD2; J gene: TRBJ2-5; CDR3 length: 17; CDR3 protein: CASSSRLAGGTTQTQYF
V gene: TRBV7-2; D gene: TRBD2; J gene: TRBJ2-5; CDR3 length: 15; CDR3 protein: CASSLDSGSWETQYF
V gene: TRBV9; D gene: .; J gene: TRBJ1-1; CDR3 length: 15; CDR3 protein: CASSVGGRWNTEAFF
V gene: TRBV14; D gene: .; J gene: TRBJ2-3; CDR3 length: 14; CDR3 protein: CASSLRSGRDTQYF
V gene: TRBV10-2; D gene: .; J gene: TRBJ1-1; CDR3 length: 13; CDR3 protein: CASRDIGNTEAFF
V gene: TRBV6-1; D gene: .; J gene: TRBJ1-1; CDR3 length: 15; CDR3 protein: CASSDPPLLNTEAFF
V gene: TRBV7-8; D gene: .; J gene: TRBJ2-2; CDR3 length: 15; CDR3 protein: CASSLGGPKGGELFF
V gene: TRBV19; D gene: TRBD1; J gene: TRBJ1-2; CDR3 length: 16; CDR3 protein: CASSKGQGGAAAGYTF
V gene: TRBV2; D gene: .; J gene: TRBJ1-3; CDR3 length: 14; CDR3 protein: CASTLTGTGNTIYF
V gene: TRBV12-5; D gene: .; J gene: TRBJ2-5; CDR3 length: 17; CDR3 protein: CASGLVLGGRNQETQYF
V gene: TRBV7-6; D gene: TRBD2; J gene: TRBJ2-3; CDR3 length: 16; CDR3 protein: CASSLGAGGPADTQYF